The present entry profiles one TCR beta chain with its context. Methods used by the authors: The authors estimated nucleated cell counts from reference gene primer amplification. TCRdb's copy holds only in-frame clones and misses some; the assay was immunoSEQ multiplex PCR. V and J calls and clone size are as listed in that table; D and trimming were resolved from the DNA. This table holds around 150,000 clones, 88% found once. The sample originates from a study of blood T cell repertoires in COVID-19. The wider study: Acute and convalescent COVID-19 specimens originated in the United States, Italy and Spain. Sample material is recorded as cDNA or gDNA derived from T cells, B-cell-depleted T cells, or PBMCs.

Trimming cost V 2 bases and J 3 bases; bases outside gene matches: 2. The CDR3 sequence is 16 residues long. Per the germline V gene, CDR1 is KGHSH and CDR2 is LQKENI. The TCR sequence derives from a man aged 50-60 years with active or convalescent COVID-19. The chain is built from TRBV18 and TRBJ2-3; the match to TRBD2 covers 13 bases. Sequencing input: peripheral blood. This CDR3 reads CASSPRTSGSTDTQYF. The CDR3, as DNA: TGTGCCAGCTCACCAAGGACTAGCGGGAGTACAGATACGCAGTATTTT.